This T cell receptor beta chain was recovered during a study of CD8+CD57+ T cells in acquired aplastic anemia. CDR3 size: 14 residues. Germline V gene data show CDR1 as LGHDT and CDR2 as YNNKEL (reference sequence). With 4 bases clipped from V and 6 bases from J, the junction kept 5 bases outside the gene matches. The sequenced patients had an expansion of CD8+CD57+ cells seen by flow cytometry. CDR3 and TCR beta VDJ profiling relied on genomic DNA as the template. TCRdb called the reads again in MiXCR, with one record for every CDR3 protein. This table has around 180,000 distinct CDR3 sequences, about half appearing once. Ten or more counts support this clonotype.

The sequence came from a human donor with aplastic anemia. Input material: sorted CD4+, CD8+, or CD8+CD57+ T cells (not recorded which) from PBMCs. The genes are TRBV3-1 and TRBJ1-5; 8 nucleotides line up with TRBD1. This CDR3 reads CASSLGQGSQPQHF. DNA of the CDR3: TGTGCCAGCAGCCTCGGACAGGGTAGTCAGCCCCAGCATTTT.